This record concerns one TCR beta chain sequence. This specimen comes from a study of blood T cells in healthy people across ages. Next came a second PCR, run for roughly 6 to 11 cycles, which used a sample-barcoded 5' primer along with a J-beta primer mix. Each cDNA molecule was tagged by a template-switch adaptor that had 12 random nucleotides. TCRdb itself ran the 5' RACE reads through MiXCR, one entry per CDR3 protein. The sample holds about 970,000 distinct CDR3 sequences; about 51% are singletons and the top ten take about 22%. Germline CDR1 SGHDT, CDR2 YYEEEE. The CDR3 has 16 residues. V was clipped by 4 bases and J by 4 bases; unmatched bases: 10. Healthy Russian Caucasian donors spanned ages about 6 to 95 years.

Sequenced: blood. The chain has TRBV5-6 and TRBJ2-2; 7 bases fit TRBD1. This clonotype was obtained from a woman aged 60-75 years in good health. CDR3 in DNA: TGTGCCAGCAGCGACAGGGAATGGGGAGCCACCGGGGAGCTGTTTTTT. Translating gives CASSDREWGATGELFF. The whole variable domain, filled in from reference TRBV5-6 and TRBJ2-2, reads DAGVTQSPTHLIKTRGQQVTLRCSPKSGHDTVSWYQQALGQGPQFIFQYYEEEERQRGNFPDRFSGHQFPNYSSELNVNALLLGDSALYLCASSDREWGATGELFFGEGSRLTVL.